The sequence of this T cell receptor (beta chain) was determined in a study of cytomegalovirus exposure and HLA in healthy donors. Study-level findings and limits: In a later analysis, V- and J-gene trimming of beta chains associated with a DCLRE1C missense variant, replicated independently.

The PCR used 60 Vbeta and 13 Jbeta primers. The authors' processing: In a later analysis, the count reached roughly 80 million unique TCR beta chains, with around 10 million shared. This table comes from immunoSEQ multiplex PCR, and its TCRdb copy is limited to in-frame clones, with some not included. V, J and clone size are those of that table, while D and trimming were read from the DNA. The sample carries 200,000 to 250,000 clones, approximately 85% recorded once. A word on this clone: Its antigen is unidentified.

The CDR3 is 17 residues long. Germline V lookup: CDR1 SGHKS, CDR2 YYEKEE (reference sequence). The V and J ends lost 2 bases and 0 bases respectively, with 12 bases between them. The chain carries TRBV5-5 and TRBJ2-6; tentative D call: TRBD1 (6 bases). What was sequenced was PBMCs. The TCR originated in a woman aged 40 to 50 in good health and CMV-seronegative. As DNA, the CDR3 is TGTGCCAGCAGCTTTCCCCAGGGGATCTCTGGGGCCAACGTCCTGACTTTC. Its translation: CASSFPQGISGANVLTF.